This T cell receptor (beta chain) is from a study of T cell responses to AZD1222 COVID-19 vaccine. Germline loops: CDR1 SGDLS, CDR2 YYNGEE. Trimming at V came to 1 base and at J to 6 bases, leaving 13 bases not matched to a gene. CDR3 length: 17 amino acids. Some clones are missing from TCRdb's copy, which holds only in-frame ones; the method was immunoSEQ multiplex PCR. The sample shows approximately 150,000 clones, roughly 90% of them seen only once. The chain has TRBV9 and TRBJ2-3; 8 nucleotides line up with TRBD1. This TCR came from an adult who received the AZD1222 COVID-19 vaccine. The sequences come from peripheral blood, collected 28 days after the second AZD1222 dose. CDR3 bases: TGTGCCAGCAGCGTATCTCCTCAGGGGGCGGTCGGGGATACGCAGTATTTT. This translates into CASSVSPQGAVGDTQYF.